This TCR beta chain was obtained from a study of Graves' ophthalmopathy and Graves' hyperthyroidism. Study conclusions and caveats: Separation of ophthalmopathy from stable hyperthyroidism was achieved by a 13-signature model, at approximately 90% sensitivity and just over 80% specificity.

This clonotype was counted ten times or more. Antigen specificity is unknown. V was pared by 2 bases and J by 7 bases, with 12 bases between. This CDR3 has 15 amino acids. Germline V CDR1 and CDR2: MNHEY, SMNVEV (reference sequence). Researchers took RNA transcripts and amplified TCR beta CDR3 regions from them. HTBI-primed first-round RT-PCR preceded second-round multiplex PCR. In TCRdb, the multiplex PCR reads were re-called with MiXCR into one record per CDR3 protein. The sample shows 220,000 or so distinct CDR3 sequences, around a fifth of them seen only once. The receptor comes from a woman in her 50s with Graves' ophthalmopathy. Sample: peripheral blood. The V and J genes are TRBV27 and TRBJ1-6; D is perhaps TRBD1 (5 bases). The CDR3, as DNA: TGTGCCAGCAGTTTACTGTCGGGGGGGAATTCACCCCTCCACTTT. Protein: CASSLLSGGNSPLHF.